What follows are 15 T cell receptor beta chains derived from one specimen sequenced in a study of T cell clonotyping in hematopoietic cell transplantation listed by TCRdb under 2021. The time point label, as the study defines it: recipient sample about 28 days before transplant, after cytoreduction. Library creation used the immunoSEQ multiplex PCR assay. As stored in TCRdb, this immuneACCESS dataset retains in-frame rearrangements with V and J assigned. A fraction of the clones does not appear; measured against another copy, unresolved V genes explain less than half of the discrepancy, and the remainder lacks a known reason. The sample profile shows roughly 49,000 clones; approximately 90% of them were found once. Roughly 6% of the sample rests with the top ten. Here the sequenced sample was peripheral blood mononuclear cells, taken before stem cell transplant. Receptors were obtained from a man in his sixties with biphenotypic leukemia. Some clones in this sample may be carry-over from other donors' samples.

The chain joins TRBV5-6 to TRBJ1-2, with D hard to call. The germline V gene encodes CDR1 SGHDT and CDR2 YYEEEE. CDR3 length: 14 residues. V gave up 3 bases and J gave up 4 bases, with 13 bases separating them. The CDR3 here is CASSSNGQAYGYTF. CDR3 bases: TGTGCCAGCAGCTCTAATGGGCAGGCCTATGGCTACACCTTC.

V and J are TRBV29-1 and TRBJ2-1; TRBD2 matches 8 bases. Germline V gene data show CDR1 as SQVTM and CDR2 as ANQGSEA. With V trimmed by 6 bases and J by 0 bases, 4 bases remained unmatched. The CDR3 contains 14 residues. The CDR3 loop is CSVSGGVSYNEQFF. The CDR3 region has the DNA TGCAGCGTCTCGGGGGGGGTCTCCTACAATGAGCAGTTCTTC.

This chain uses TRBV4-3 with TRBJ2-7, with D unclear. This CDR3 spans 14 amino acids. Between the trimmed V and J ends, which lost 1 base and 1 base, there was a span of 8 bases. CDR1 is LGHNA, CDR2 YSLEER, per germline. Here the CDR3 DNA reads TGCGCCAGCAGCCAAGGGTTTGGGTCCTACGAGCAGTACTTC. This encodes CASSQGFGSYEQYF.

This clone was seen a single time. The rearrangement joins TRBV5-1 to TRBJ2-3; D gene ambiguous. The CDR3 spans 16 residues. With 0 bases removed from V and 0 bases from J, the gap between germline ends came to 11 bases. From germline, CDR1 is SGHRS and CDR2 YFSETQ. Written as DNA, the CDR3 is TGCGCCAGCAGCTTGGAAAGAGGAACTAGCACAGATACGCAGTATTTT. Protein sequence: CASSLERGTSTDTQYF.

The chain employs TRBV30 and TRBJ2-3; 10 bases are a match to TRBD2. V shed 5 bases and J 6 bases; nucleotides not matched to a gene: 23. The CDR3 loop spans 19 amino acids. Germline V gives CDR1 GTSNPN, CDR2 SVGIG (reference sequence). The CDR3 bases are TGTGCCTGGGGGGGGCCCGTAGCCGAACTAGCGGGGAGGTGGGATACGCAGTATTTT. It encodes CAWGGPVAELAGRWDTQYF. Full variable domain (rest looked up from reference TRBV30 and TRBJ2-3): SQTIHQWPATLVQPVGSPLSLECTVEGTSNPNLYWYRQAAGRGLQLLFYSVGIGQISSEVPQNLSASRPQDRQFILSSKKLLLSDSGFYLCAWGGPVAELAGRWDTQYFGPGTRLTVL.

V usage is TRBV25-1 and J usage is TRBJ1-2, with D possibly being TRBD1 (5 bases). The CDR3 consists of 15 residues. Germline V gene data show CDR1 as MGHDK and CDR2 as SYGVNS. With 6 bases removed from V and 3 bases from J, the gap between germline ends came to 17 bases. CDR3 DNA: TGTGCCAGCAGCCTCTGGGGAGGACACGACTATGGCTACACCTTC. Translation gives CASSLWGGHDYGYTF.

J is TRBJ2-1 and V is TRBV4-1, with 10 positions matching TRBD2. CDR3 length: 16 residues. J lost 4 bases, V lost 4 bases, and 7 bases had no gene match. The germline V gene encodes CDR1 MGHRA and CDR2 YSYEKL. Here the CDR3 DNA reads TGCGCCAGCAGCCGCCACCCTAGCGGGAGTTACAATGAGCAGTTCTTC. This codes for CASSRHPSGSYNEQFF.

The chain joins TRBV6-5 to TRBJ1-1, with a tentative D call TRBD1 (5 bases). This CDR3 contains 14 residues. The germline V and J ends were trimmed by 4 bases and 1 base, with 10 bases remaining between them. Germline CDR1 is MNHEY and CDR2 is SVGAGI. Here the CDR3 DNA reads TGTGCCAGCAGTTCCCCTACAGGGAACACTGAAGCTTTCTTT. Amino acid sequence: CASSSPTGNTEAFF.

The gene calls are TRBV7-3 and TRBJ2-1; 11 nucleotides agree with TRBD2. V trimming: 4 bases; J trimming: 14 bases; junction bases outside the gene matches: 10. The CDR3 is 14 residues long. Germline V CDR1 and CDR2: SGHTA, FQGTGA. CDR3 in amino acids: CASSSSLAGEEKFF. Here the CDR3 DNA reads TGTGCCAGCAGCTCCTCACTAGCGGGAGAGGAGAAGTTCTTC.

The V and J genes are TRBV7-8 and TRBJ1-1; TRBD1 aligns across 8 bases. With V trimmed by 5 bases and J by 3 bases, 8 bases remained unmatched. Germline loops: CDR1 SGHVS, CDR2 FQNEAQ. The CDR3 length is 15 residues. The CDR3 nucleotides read TGTGCCAGCAGCATCAGGGGGCGCAAGGACACTGAAGCTTTCTTT. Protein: CASSIRGRKDTEAFF.

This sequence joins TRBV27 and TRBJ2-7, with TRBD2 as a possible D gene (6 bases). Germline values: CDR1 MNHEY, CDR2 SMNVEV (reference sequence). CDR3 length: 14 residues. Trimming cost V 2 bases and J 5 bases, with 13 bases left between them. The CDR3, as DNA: TGTGCCAGCAGTTTAGCTAGTGCGGGGAACGAGCAGTACTTC. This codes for CASSLASAGNEQYF.

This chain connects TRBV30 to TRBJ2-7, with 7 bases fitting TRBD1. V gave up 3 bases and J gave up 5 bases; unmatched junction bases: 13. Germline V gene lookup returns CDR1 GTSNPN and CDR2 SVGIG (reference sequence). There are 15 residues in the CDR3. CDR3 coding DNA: TGTGCCTGGAGCTCCAAACCGGGACAGAGGAACGAGCAGTACTTC. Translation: CAWSSKPGQRNEQYF.

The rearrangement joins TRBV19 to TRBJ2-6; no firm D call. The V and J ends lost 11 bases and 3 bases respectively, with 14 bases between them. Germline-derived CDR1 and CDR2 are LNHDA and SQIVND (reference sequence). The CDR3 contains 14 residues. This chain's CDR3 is CALAPFHGANVLTF. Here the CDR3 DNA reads TGTGCCTTGGCCCCTTTTCATGGGGCCAACGTCCTGACTTTC.

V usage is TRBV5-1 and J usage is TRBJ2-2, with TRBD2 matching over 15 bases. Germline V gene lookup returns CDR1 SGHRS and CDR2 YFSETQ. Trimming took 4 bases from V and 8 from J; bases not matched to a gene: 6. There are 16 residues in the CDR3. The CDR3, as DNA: TGCGCCAGCAGCACCGGACTAGCGGGAGGGCCGGGGGAGCTGTTTTTT. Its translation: CASSTGLAGGPGELFF.

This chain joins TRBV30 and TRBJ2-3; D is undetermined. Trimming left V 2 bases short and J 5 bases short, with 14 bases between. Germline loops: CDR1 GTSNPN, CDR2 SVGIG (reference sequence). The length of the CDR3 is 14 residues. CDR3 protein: CAWSRRAWRDTQYF. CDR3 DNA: TGTGCCTGGAGTCGAAGAGCCTGGAGAGATACGCAGTATTTT.